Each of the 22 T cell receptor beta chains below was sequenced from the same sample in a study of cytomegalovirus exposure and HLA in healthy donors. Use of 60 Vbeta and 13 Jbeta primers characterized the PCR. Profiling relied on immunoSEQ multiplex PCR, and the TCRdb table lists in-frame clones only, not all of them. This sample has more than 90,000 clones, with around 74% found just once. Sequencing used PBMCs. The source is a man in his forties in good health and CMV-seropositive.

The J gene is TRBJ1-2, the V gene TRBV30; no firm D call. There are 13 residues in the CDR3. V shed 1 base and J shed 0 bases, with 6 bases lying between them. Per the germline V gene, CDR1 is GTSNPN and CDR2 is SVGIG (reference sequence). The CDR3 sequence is CAWSDTTNYGYTF. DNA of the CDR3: TGTGCCTGGAGTGATACTACTAACTATGGCTACACCTTC. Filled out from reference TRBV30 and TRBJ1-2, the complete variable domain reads SQTIHQWPATLVQPVGSPLSLECTVEGTSNPNLYWYRQAAGRGLQLLFYSVGIGQISSEVPQNLSASRPQDRQFILSSKKLLLSDSGFYLCAWSDTTNYGYTFGSGTRLTVV.

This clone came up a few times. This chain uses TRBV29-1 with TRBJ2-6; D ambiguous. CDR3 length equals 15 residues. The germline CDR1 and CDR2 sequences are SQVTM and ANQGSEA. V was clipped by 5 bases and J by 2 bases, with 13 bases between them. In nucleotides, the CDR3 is TGCAGCGTTAGTCTTTCAGAAACTGGGGCCAACGTCCTGACTTTC. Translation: CSVSLSETGANVLTF.

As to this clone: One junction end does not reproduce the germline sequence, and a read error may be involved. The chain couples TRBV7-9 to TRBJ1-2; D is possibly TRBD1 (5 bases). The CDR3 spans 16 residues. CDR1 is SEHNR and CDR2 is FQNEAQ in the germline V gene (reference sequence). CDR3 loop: CSSSLARGLLLYGYTF. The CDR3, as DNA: TGTTCCAGCAGCTTAGCGCGGGGCCTACTTCTATATGGCTACACCTTC.

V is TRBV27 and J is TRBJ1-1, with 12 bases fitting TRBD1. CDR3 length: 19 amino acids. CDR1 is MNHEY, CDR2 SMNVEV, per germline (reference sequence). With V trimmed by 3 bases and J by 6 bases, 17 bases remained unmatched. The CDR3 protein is CASSLTVRDRGPGWAEAFF. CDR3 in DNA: TGTGCCAGCAGTTTGACCGTCCGGGACAGGGGGCCGGGGTGGGCTGAAGCTTTCTTT.

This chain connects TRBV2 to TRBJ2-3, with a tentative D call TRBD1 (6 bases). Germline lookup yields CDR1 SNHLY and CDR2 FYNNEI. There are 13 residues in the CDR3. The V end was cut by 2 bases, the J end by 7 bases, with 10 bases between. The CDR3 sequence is CASSEQGWYTQYF. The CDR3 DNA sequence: TGTGCCAGCAGTGAACAGGGGTGGTATACGCAGTATTTT.

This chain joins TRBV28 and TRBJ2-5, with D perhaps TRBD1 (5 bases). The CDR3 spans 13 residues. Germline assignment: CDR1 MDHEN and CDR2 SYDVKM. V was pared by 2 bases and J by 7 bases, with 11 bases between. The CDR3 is CASSLGASGTQYF. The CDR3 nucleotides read TGTGCCAGCAGTTTAGGGGCCTCTGGGACCCAGTACTTC.

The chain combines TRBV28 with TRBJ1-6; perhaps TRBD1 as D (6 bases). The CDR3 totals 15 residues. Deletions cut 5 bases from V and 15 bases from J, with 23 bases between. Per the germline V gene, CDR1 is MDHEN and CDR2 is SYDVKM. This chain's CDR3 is CASSLGGSDRPYLHF. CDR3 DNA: TGTGCCAGCAGTCTAGGCGGGTCCGACAGGCCGTACCTCCACTTT. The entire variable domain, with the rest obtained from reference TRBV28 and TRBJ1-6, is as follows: DVKVTQSSRYLVKRTGEKVFLECVQDMDHENMFWYRQDPGLGLRLIYFSYDVKMKEKGDIPEGYSVSREKKERFSLILESASTNQTSMYLCASSLGGSDRPYLHFGNGTRLTVT.

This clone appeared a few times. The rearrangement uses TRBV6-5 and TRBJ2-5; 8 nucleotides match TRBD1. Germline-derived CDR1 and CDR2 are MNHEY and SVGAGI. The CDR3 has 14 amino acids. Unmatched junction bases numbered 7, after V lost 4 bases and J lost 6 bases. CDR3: CASSSGQGGQTQYF. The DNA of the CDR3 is TGTGCCAGCAGTTCCGGACAGGGAGGACAGACCCAGTACTTC.

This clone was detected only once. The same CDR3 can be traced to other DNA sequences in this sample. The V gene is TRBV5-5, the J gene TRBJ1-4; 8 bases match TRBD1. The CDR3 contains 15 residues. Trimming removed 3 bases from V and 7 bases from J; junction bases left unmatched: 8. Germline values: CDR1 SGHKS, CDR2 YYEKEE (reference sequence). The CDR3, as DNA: TGTGCCAGCAGCTCGACCGGGACAGGCGGTGAAAAACTGTTTTTT. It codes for CASSSTGTGGEKLFF.

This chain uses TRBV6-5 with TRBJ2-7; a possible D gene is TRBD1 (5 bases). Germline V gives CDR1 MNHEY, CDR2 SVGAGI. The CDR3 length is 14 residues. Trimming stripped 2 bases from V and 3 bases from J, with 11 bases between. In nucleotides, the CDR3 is TGTGCCAGCAGTTACGGGGCAGGGCTCTACGAGCAGTACTTC. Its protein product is CASSYGAGLYEQYF.

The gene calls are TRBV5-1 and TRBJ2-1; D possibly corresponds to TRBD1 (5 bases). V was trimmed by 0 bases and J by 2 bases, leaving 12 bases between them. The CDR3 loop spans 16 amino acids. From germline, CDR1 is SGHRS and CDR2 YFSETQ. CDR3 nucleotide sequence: TGCGCCAGCAGCTTGGACGAAGGGGCACCCTACAATGAGCAGTTCTTC. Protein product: CASSLDEGAPYNEQFF.

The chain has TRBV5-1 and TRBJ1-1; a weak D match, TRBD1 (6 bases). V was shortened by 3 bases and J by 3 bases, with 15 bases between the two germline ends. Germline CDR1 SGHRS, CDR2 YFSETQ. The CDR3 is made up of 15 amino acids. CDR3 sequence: CASSSGGGLDTEAFF. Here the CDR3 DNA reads TGCGCCAGCAGCTCGGGAGGGGGGTTGGACACTGAAGCTTTCTTT.

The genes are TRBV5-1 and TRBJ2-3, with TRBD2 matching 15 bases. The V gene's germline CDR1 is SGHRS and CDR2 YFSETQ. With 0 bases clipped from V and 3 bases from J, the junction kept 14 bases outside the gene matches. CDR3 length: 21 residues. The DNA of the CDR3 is TGCGCCAGCAGCTTGGAACGGACTAGCGGGGGGGCTTTCGGTAGTACAGATACGCAGTATTTT. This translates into CASSLERTSGGAFGSTDTQYF.

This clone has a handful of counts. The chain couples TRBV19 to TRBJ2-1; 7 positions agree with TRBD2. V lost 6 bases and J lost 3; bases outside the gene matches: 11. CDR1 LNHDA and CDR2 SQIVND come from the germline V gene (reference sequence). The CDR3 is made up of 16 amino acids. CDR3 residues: CASRQTRASGYNEQFF. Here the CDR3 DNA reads TGTGCCAGTAGGCAGACTCGGGCTAGCGGCTACAATGAGCAGTTCTTC.

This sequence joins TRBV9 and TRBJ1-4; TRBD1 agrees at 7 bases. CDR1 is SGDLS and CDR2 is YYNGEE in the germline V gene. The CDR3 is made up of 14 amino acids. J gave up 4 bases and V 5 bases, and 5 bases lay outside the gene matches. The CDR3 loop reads CASSETGLNEKLFF. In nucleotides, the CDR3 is TGTGCCAGCAGTGAGACAGGGCTTAATGAAAAACTGTTTTTT.

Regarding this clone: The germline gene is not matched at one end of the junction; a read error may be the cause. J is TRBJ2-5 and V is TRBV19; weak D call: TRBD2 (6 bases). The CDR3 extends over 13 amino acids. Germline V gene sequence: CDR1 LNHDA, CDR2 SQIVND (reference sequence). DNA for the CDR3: TGTGCCAGTAGTATCGCGGGGTACAAGACTCAGTACTTC. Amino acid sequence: CASSIAGYKTQYF. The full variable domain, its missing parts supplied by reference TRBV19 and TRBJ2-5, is DGGITQSPKYLFRKEGQNVTLSCEQNLNHDAMYWYRQDPGQGLRLIYYSQIVNDFQKGDIAEGYSVSREKKESFPLTVTSAQKNPTAFYLCASSIAGYKTQYFGPGTRLLVL.

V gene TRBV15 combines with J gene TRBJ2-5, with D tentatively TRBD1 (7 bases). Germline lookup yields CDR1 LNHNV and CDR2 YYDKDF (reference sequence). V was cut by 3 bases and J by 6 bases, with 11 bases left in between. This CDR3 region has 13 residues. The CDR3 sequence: CATSSQGGQTQYF. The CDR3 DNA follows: TGTGCCACCAGCAGTCAGGGGGGACAGACCCAGTACTTC.

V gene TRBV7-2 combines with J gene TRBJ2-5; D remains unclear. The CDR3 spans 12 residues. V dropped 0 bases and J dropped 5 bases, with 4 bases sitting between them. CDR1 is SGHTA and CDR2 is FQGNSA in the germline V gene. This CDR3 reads CASSLARETQYF. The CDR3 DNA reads TGTGCCAGCAGCTTAGCGCGGGAGACCCAGTACTTC.

In DNA, the CDR3 is TGCGCCAGCAAGGGGACGGGGGATTCACCCCTCCACTTT. It encodes CASKGTGDSPLHF. The chain joins TRBV10-1 to TRBJ1-6; D perhaps matches TRBD1 (5 bases). The CDR3 sequence is 13 residues long. V gave up 7 bases and J gave up 8 bases, with 12 bases separating them. Germline V gives CDR1 WNHNN, CDR2 SYGVQD (reference sequence).

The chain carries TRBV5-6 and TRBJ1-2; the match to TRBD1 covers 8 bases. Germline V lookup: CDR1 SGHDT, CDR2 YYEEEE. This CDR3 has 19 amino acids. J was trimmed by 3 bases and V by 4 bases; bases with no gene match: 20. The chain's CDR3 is CASSLDRGGTGEIYYGYTF. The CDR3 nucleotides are TGTGCCAGCAGCCTTGACCGAGGAGGGACAGGAGAGATCTACTATGGCTACACCTTC.

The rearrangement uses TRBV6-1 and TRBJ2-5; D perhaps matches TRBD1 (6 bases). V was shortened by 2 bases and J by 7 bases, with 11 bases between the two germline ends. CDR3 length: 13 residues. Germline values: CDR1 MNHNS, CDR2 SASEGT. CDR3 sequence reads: CASSERSQGTQYF. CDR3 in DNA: TGTGCCAGCAGTGAAAGGTCACAGGGGACCCAGTACTTC.

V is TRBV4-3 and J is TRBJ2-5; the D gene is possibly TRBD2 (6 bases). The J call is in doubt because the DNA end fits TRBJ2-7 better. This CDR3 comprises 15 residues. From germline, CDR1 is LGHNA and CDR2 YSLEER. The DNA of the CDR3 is TGCGCCAGCAGCCAAGGGGCGGGGAGCTCCTACGAGCAGTACTTC. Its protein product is CASSQGAGSSYEQYF.